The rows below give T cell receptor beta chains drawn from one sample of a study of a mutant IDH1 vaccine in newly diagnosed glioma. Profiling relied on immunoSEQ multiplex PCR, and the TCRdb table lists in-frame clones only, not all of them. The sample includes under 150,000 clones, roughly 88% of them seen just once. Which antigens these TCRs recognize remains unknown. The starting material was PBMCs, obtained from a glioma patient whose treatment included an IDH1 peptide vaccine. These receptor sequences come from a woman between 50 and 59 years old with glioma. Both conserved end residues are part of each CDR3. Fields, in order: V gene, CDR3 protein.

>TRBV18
CASSLLQDSNYGYTF
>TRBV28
CATWDARVSEQFF
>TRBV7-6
CASSLSHRGRTGELFF
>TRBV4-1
CASSQDSPPAAILSGNTIYF
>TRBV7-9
CASSPEGRGQETQYF
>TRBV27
CASSLRLAGGLEQFF
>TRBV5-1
CASQGVGAYTDTQYF
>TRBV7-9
CASSHPLSTVREQYF
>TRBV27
CASSLLQGGRAREQFF
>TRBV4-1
CASSQGPGTGVEKLFF
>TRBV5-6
CASSFGIPGELFF
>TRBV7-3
CASSLVAGVDTQYF
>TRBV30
CATQGADSYEQYF
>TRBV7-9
CASSPVGQGYEQYF
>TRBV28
CASSLGAGANTEAFF
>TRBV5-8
CASSLRAVNSPLHF
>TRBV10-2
CASSEVGGRPDTQYF
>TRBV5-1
CASSKDVSGANVLTF